This entry features one T cell receptor beta chain sequence. Its antigen is not identified. The sample belongs to a study of shared clonotypes between healthy human individuals. Study-wide results and caveats: Between a few donors, naive CD4 clonotypes were shared at a level of around 5.2%.

Original handling: With immunoSEQ giving junction-only sequences and no quality scores, filtering differed. Produced via immunoSEQ multiplex PCR; TCRdb's table is partial and in-frame only. D and trimming were read from the DNA, whereas the V and J calls and clone size are those reported in that table. The sample shows 800,000 or so clones, roughly 96% of them seen only once. It was CD45RO-negative cells, positively selected for CCR7, that made up naive CD8 cells, with terminally differentiated effector memory CD45RA+ cells excluded. Sequenced material: naive CD8+ T cells sorted from blood. This TCR was recovered from a man in his thirties or forties in good health.

The CDR3 coding sequence is TGTGCCAGTAGTGTCGCAGTGAGGGACTACGAGCAGTACTTC. Amino acid sequence: CASSVAVRDYEQYF. The chain is built from TRBV19 and TRBJ2-7; a possible D gene is TRBD2 (5 bases). The CDR3 has 14 residues. Germline values: CDR1 LNHDA, CDR2 SQIVND (reference sequence). Trimming stripped 5 bases from V and 3 bases from J, with 14 bases between.